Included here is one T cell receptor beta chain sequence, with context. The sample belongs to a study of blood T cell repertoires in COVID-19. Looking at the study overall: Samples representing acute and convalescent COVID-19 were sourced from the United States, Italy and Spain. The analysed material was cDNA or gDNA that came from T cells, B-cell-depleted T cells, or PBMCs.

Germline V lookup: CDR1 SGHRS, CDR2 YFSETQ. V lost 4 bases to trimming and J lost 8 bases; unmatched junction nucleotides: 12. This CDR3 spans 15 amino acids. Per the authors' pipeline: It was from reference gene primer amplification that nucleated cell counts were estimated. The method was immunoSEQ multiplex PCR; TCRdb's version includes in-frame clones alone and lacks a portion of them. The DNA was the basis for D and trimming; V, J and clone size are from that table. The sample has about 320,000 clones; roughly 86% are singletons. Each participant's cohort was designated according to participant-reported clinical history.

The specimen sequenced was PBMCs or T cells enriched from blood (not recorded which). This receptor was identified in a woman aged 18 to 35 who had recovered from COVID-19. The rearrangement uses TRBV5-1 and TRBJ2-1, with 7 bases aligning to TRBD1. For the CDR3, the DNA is TGCGCCAGCAGCATCGGACAGGCTCACGGGGATGAGCAGTTCTTC. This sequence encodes CASSIGQAHGDEQFF.